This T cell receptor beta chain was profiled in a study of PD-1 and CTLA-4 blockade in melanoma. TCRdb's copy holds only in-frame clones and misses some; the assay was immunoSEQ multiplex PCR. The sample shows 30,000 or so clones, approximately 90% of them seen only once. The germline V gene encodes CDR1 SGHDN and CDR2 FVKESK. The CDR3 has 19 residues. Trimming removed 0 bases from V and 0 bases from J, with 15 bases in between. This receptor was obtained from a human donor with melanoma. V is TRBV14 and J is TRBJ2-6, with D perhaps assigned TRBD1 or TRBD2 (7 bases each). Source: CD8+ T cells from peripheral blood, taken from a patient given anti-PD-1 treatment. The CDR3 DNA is TGTGCCAGCAGCCAAGATGAAGCAGGGGGGGTCTCTGGGGCCAACGTCCTGACTTTC. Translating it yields CASSQDEAGGVSGANVLTF.